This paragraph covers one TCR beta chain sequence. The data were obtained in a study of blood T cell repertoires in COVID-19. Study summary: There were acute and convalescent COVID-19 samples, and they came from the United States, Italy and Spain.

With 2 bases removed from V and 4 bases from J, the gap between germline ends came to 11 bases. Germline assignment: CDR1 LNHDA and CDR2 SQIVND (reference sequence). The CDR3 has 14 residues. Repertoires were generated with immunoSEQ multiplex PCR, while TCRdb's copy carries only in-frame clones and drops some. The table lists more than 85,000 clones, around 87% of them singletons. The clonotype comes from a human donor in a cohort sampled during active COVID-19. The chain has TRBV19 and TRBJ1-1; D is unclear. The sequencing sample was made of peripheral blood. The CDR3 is CASSISGGSTEAFF. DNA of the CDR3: TGTGCCAGTAGTATAAGTGGAGGGTCCACTGAAGCTTTCTTT.